The sequence of this TCR beta chain was determined in a study of beta chain features in type 1 diabetes. General study points: TCRB CDR3s were moderately but significantly shorter in Type 1 diabetes patients in all four CD4+ subsets. Naive, central memory and Treg TCRB repertoires appeared more alike in patients than in healthy donors.

Germline assignment: CDR1 SNHLY and CDR2 FYNNEI. With 5 bases clipped from V and 4 bases from J, the junction kept 5 bases outside the gene matches. The CDR3 runs 14 residues. cDNA synthesis used the whole RNA isolate, giving expressed TCRB sequences. The table came from immunoSEQ multiplex PCR; TCRdb's copy has only in-frame clones and leaves some out. The sample contains roughly 150,000 clones, approximately 9.1% of which appear only once. This clone has only a few counts. Its specificity is not known. This receptor was obtained from a woman between 18 and 29 years old in good health. V usage is TRBV2 and J usage is TRBJ2-5; 9 positions match TRBD1. The specimen was central memory CD4+ T cells from blood. The CDR3 reads CASSTTGGRETQYF. CDR3 nucleotide sequence: TGTGCCAGCAGTACCACAGGGGGCAGAGAGACCCAGTACTTC. Complete variable domain (other parts from reference TRBV2 and TRBJ2-5): EPEVTQTPSHQVTQMGQEVILRCVPISNHLYFYWYRQILGQKVEFLVSFYNNEISEKSEIFDDQFSVERPDGSNFTLKIRSTKLEDSAMYFCASSTTGGRETQYFGPGTRLLVL.